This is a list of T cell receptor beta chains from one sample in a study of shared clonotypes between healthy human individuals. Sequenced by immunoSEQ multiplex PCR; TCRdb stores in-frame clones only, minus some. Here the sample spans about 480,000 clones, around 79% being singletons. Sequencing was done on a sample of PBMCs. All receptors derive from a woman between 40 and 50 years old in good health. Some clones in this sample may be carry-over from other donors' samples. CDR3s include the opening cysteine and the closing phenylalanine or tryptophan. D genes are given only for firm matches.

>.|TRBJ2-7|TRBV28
CASVVQGEPTEQYF
TGTGCCAGCGTAGTACAGGGTGAGCCGACCGAGCAGTACTTC
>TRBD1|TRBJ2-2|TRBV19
CASSIDRQGWYGELFF
TGTGCCAGTAGTATAGATCGACAGGGGTGGTACGGGGAGCTGTTTTTT
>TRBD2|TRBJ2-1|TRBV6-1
CASSGTSGSGDEQFF
TGTGCCAGCAGTGGGACTAGCGGGAGCGGGGATGAGCAGTTCTTC
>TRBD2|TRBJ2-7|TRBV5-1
CASSLEGRGSFDEQYF
TGCGCCAGCAGCTTGGAAGGTCGCGGGAGTTTCGACGAGCAGTACTTC
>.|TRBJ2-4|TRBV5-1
CASSLWGPQNIQYF
TGCGCCAGCAGCTTGTGGGGCCCCCAAAACATTCAGTACTTC
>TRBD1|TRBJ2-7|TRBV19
CASSPGTAAYEQYF
TGTGCCAGTAGCCCCGGGACAGCTGCCTACGAGCAGTACTTC
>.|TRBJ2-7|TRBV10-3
CAISESSYEQYF
TGTGCCATCAGTGAGTCCTCCTACGAGCAGTACTTC
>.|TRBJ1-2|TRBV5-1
CASSLAGGAYGYTF
TGCGCCAGCAGCTTGGCCGGGGGCGCCTATGGCTACACCTTC
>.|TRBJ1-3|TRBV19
CATSGISGNTIYF
TGTGCCACCTCAGGAATCTCTGGAAACACCATATATTTT
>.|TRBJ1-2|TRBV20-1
CSANGGYGYTF
TGCAGTGCTAACGGGGGCTATGGCTACACCTTC
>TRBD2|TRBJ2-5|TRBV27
CASSFRGLAGGPSVRETQYF
TGTGCCAGCAGTTTTCGGGGGCTAGCGGGAGGGCCCTCGGTCCGGGAGACCCAGTACTTC
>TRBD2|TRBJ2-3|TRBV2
CASSEGLAGGDTQYF
TGTGCCAGCAGTGAGGGACTAGCGGGAGGGGATACGCAGTATTTT
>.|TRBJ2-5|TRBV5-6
CASSLVVGGQETQYF
TGTGCCAGCAGCTTGGTGGTGGGGGGCCAAGAGACCCAGTACTTC
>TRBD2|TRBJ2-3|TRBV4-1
CASSPGGGTDTQYF
TGCGCCAGCAGCCCGGGGGGGGGAACAGATACGCAGTATTTT
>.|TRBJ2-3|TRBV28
CASTEGAVDTQYF
TGTGCCAGCACGGAGGGCGCAGTAGATACGCAGTATTTT